The sequence of this TCR beta chain was determined in a study of graft-versus-host responses after intestinal transplantation. Study details: The transplants performed in recipients were multivisceral, liver-intestinal, or isolated intestinal. Among the recipients, all got anti-thymocyte globulin induction and then tacrolimus and steroids for 3 to 4 years.

Details on this clone: The antigen is unknown.

Study-wide results and caveats: GvH clonotypes were identified within recipient marrow, with a subset emerging first in ileum or blood.

The data were produced by immunoSEQ multiplex PCR, yet TCRdb's version contains in-frame clones alone and is incomplete. The profile shows about 81,000 clones, 70% to 90% of them singletons. The clonotype originates from a human donor who received an intestinal transplant. The material sequenced was unstimulated CD4+ T cells sorted from spleen or lymph node cells, taken before intestinal transplant.

This chain's CDR3 is CSAFRGETQYF. The CDR3 DNA sequence: TGCAGTGCATTCAGGGGAGAGACCCAGTACTTC. The chain couples TRBV20-1 to TRBJ2-5; D might be TRBD1 (6 bases). This CDR3 region has 11 residues. Deletions cut 6 bases from V and 4 bases from J, with 9 bases between. Per germline, CDR1 DFQATT and CDR2 SNEGSKA (reference sequence).